This paragraph covers one T cell receptor (beta chain) sequence. Antigen specificity is unknown. This table comes from immunoSEQ multiplex PCR, and its TCRdb copy is limited to in-frame clones, with some not included. Of 40,000 to 45,000 clones listed, 75% to 85% are singletons. This sample was taken from a study of OX40 agonist ivuxolimab in advanced cancers. Study-level results: Also present in some nonresponders was a low level of normalized T-cell clonal expansion.

Autoimmune disease history or systemic immunosuppression was exclusionary. Trimming shortened V by 5 bases and J by 3 bases, and 13 bases separated the two germline ends. Germline CDR1 is ENHRY and CDR2 is SYGVKD. This CDR3 region has 14 residues. The clonotype comes from an adult with an advanced solid tumor such as melanoma, head and neck, liver or kidney cancer. The sequencing here drew on CD4+ or CD8+ T cells sorted from blood, taken in a trial of the OX40 agonist ivuxolimab. The chain uses TRBV10-3 and TRBJ1-2; no definite D call. The CDR3 spells CAISLGGYDYGYTF. For the CDR3, the DNA is TGTGCCATCAGTCTAGGAGGGTACGACTATGGCTACACCTTC.